Described below is a single T cell receptor beta chain sequence and its context. What it recognizes is unknown. Constant-segment-primed 5'RACE gave TCR alpha and TCR beta cDNA libraries with sample barcodes and UMIs. A single record per CDR3 protein comes from TCRdb applying MiXCR to the 5' RACE reads. The profile covers 350,000 to 500,000 distinct CDR3 sequences, with less than 25% appearing a single time and roughly 13% taken by the ten largest. The sample comes from a study of T-cell memory formation after mild COVID-19. The study, taken as a whole, reports: CD4/CD8 balance held among clones contracting day 15 to 85, and later expanders leaned CD4+. Of the contracting clones, CD4+ ones lay mainly in CM and EM, and CD8+ ones in EMRA. The study detected some responding clones in pre-infection memory, suggesting cross-reactive memory joined.

CDR1 and CDR2 from the germline V gene are SGHVS and FNYEAQ. This CDR3 spans 16 amino acids. With 5 bases clipped from V and 7 bases from J, the junction kept 12 bases outside the gene matches. Material: PBMCs or a T cell subset sorted from them (not recorded which). This clonotype was sampled from an adult woman who had mild COVID-19 (a few samples of this study predate the infection). Cell type and time point are not known. The chain uses TRBV7-6 and TRBJ2-1; 9 bases fit TRBD2. The CDR3: CASSPLAGGIDNEQFF. The CDR3 region has the DNA TGTGCCAGCAGCCCTCTCGCGGGGGGGATCGATAATGAGCAGTTCTTC.